The sequence of this TCR beta chain was determined in a study of T cells in Graves' hyperthyroidism and ophthalmopathy (dated by TCRdb to the late 2010s). Study-wide context: Peripheral blood samples were taken at initial diagnosis, before any treatment was given. Thyroid tissue and blood T-cell repertoires from about six Graves' hyperthyroidism patients were also compared in the study. Whether ophthalmopathy could be predicted prospectively was tested in an independent validation cohort made up of roughly 19 hyperthyroidism patients plus 17 patients who later progressed to ophthalmopathy. After sampling, hyperthyroidism patients received methimazole starting at 30 mg daily, and ophthalmopathy patients received high-dose intravenous methylprednisolone. To identify distinguishing TCR V-J signatures, a discovery cohort of around 100 patients was used, comprising some 45 with Graves' ophthalmopathy and around 57 with stable Graves' hyperthyroidism. The paper describes TCR Vbeta CDR3 sequencing of around 130 peripheral blood samples, made up of 43 ophthalmopathy patients, approximately 76 hyperthyroidism patients and 17 progressor patients. The 90 to 100 discovery patients were randomly split 7:3 into training and test sets. On the study overall, not on this receptor specifically: In validation, progression to ophthalmopathy was predicted by the model with around 71% sensitivity and 72.22% specificity, a median of approximately 6.5 months before onset. Most expanded thyroid clonotypes (frequency above 0.001) were also detected in blood, suggesting blood repertoires may reflect thyroid immune responses. A model built on a 13 V-J signature distinguished ophthalmopathy from stable hyperthyroidism, reaching roughly 88% sensitivity and around 81% specificity in cross-validation and 80%/75% in testing. No statistical method was used to set the sample size in advance, and investigators knew the group allocation.

Stable Graves' hyperthyroidism was defined as the absence of progression to ophthalmopathy over 18 months of follow-up. Hyperthyroidism patients were aged 18 to 65 years and newly diagnosed, with disease duration of less than 2 months. Patients with uncontrolled infections, other autoimmune diseases, pregnancy or lactation were excluded. Clinical symptoms, serum thyroxine and TRAb, thyroid ultrasound, and orbital computed tomography formed the basis for the diagnoses. PBMCs were separated from about 10 ml of fresh peripheral blood using Ficoll-Paque density gradient centrifugation. Total RNA was extracted with Trizol reagent, and quality was checked on an Agilent 2100 Bioanalyzer. The TCR beta CDR3 regions were amplified from RNA transcripts. A first-round RT-PCR of the TCR CDR3 used the HTBI primer set with the Qiagen OneStep RT-PCR kit. Libraries were constructed in a second round of multiplex PCR, after which size selection and purification were carried out. Paired-end sequencing of the libraries was performed with 100 bp reads on an Illumina HiSeq2000. Concerning the study's data processing: SOAPnuke was used to process the raw data, removing reads that contained adapters or uncalled bases, had a mean Phred below 15, or lacked an exact match to the constant primer or identifier. COPE v1.2.5 was used to merge high-quality paired reads, and clonotypes were defined as unique nucleotide sequences. MiTCR v1.1 was used to align clonotypes to the IMGT TRBV, TRBD and TRBJ reference segments. Analysis was restricted to V-J combinations with a frequency above 0.0001, which covered roughly 99% of repertoires. A TCS score was defined as the ratio between F50 (clonal expansion) and ExV (chaos), using BLOSUM62-based TCRdist between CDR3 peptides within each V-J. Welch's t-statistics and random forest reduced roughly 540 V-J features to roughly 13, which were used in a naive Bayes classifier (R e1071). TCRdb cleaned the public reads at Q25 with fastp, built clones with MiXCR and kept in-frame beta chains. Duplicate CDR3 protein sequences are folded into a single record with the most common DNA and genes. The V and J calls and clone size come from TCRdb's table, not from the authors' own analysis. This sample is represented by 250,000 to 350,000 distinct CDR3 sequences; approximately 16% of them were singletons. The top ten hold roughly 33% of the sample.

Deletion took 2 bases off V and 2 bases off J, with a span of 6 bases between the germline ends. Spanning cysteine to phenylalanine, the CDR3 consists of 13 amino acids. The entry retains the CDR3 DNA only, 39 bases that are in frame from base 1. The CDR1 and CDR2 encoded by the germline V gene (reference sequence) are SEHNR and FQNEAQ. This clonotype was seen at least ten times. Its antigen target is currently unknown. No base qualities exist here, and no much larger clone lies one base off it. The V gene is TRBV7-9 and the J gene is TRBJ1-1; no D segment can be confidently identified. Sequencing input: blood. The clonotype originates from a man aged 25-40 years with Graves' hyperthyroidism. For the CDR3, the sequence is CASSLNINTEAFF. The DNA reads as follows: TGTGCCAGCAGCTTAAACATCAACACTGAAGCTTTCTTT.